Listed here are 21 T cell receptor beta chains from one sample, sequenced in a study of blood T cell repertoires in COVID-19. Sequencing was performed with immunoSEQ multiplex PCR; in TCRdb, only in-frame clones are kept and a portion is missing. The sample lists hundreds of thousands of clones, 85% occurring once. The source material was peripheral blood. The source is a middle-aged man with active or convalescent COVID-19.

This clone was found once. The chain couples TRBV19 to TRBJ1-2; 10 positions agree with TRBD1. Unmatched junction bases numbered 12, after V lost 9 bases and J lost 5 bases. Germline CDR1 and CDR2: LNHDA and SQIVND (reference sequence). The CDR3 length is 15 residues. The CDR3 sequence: CASSRTGGYGYGYTF. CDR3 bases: TGTGCCAGCTCGAGGACAGGGGGGTATGGGTATGGCTACACCTTC.

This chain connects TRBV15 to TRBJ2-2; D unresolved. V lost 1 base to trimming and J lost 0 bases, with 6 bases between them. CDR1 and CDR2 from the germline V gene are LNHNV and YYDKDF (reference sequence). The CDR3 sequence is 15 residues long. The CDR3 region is CATSRVTANTGELFF. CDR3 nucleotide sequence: TGTGCCACCAGCAGAGTTACAGCGAACACCGGGGAGCTGTTTTTT.

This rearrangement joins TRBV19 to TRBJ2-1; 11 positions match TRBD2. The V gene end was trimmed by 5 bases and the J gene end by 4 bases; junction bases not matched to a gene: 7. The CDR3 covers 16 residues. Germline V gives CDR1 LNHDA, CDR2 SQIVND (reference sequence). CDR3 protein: CASSRPGTSGYNEQFF. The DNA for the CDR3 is TGTGCCAGTAGTCGTCCCGGGACTAGCGGATACAATGAGCAGTTCTTC.

The CDR3 here is CASSPGGWADTQYF. The CDR3 bases are TGTGCCAGCAGCCCGGGAGGGTGGGCAGATACGCAGTATTTT. The chain has TRBV7-3 and TRBJ2-3, with 8 positions matching TRBD2. V gave up 5 bases and J gave up 4 bases; unmatched junction bases: 5. The CDR3 has 14 amino acids. The germline CDR1 and CDR2 sequences are SGHTA and FQGTGA.

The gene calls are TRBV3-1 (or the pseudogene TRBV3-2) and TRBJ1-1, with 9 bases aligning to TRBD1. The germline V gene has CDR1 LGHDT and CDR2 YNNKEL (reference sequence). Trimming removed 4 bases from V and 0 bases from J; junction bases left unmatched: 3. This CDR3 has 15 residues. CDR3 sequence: CASSRDRAMNTEAFF. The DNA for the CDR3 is TGTGCCAGCAGCCGGGACAGGGCGATGAACACTGAAGCTTTCTTT.

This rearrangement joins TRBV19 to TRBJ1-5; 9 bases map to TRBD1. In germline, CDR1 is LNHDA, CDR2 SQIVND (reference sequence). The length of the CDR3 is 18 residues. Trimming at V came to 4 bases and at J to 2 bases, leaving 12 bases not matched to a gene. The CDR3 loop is CASSTPSGQGLGNQPQHF. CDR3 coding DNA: TGTGCCAGTAGTACTCCTTCGGGACAGGGCTTGGGCAATCAGCCCCAGCATTTT.

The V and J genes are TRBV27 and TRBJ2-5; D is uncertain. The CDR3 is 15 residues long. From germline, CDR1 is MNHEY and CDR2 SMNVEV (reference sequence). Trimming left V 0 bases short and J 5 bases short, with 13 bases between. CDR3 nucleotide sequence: TGTGCCAGCAGTTTATCGTCAGGTCCCCTCGAGACCCAGTACTTC. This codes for CASSLSSGPLETQYF.

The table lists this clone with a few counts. The CDR3 loop is CASSLGLGGTEAFF. The CDR3 DNA follows: TGTGCCAGCAGCTTGGGCCTTGGGGGGACTGAAGCTTTCTTT. The chain is built from TRBV5-8 and TRBJ1-1; TRBD1 might be the D (5 bases). The V end was cut by 0 bases, the J end by 5 bases, with 11 bases between. This CDR3 region has 14 residues. Germline V gene sequence: CDR1 SGHTS, CDR2 YDEGEE.

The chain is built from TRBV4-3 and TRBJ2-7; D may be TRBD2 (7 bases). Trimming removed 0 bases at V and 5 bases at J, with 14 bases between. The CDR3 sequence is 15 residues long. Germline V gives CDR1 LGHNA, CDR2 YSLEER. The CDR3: CASSQDGRGGDEQYF. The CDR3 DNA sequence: TGCGCCAGCAGCCAAGATGGGAGGGGGGGCGACGAGCAGTACTTC.

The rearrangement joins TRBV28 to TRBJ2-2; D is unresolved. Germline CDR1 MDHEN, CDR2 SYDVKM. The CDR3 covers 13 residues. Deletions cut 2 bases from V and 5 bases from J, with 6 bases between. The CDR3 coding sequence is TGTGCCAGCAGTTTACTGGAGACCGGGGAGCTGTTTTTT. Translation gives CASSLLETGELFF.

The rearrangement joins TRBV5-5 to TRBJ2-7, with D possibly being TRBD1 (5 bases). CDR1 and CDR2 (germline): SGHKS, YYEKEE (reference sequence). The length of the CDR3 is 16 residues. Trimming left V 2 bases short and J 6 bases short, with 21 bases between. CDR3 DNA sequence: TGTGCCAGCAGCTTTCTTCAACCCCGAGGACACAGCGAGCAGTACTTC. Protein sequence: CASSFLQPRGHSEQYF.

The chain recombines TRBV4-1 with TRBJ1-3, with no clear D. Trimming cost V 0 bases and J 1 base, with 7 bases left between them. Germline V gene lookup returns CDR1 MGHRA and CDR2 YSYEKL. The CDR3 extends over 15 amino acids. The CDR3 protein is CASSQDPGSGNTIYF. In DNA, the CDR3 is TGCGCCAGCAGCCAAGATCCAGGTTCTGGAAACACCATATATTTT.

CDR3 loop: CASRSTGQANEKLFF. DNA of the CDR3: TGTGCCAGCAGGTCTACAGGGCAGGCTAATGAAAAACTGTTTTTT. V and J are TRBV7-9 and TRBJ1-4; perhaps TRBD1 as D (6 bases). The CDR3 spans 15 residues. V shed 6 bases and J shed 3 bases, with 14 bases lying between them. The germline V gene encodes CDR1 SEHNR and CDR2 FQNEAQ (reference sequence).

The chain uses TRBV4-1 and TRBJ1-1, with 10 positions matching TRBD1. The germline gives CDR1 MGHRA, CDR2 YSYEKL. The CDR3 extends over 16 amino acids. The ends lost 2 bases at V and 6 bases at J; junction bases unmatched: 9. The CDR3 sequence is CASSQTGTGAGAEAFF. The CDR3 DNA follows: TGCGCCAGCAGCCAAACCGGGACAGGGGCGGGGGCTGAAGCTTTCTTT.

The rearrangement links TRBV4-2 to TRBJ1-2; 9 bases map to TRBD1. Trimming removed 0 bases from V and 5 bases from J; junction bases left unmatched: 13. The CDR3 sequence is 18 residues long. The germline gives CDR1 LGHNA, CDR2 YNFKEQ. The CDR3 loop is CASSQDGVDRGISYGYTF. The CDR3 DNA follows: TGTGCCAGCAGCCAAGATGGGGTCGACAGGGGGATTTCTTATGGCTACACCTTC.

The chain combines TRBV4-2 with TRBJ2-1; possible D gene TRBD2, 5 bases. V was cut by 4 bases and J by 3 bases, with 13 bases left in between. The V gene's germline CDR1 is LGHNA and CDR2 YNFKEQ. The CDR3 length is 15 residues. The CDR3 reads CASSRDYGNYNEQFF. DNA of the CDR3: TGTGCCAGCAGCCGTGACTACGGAAACTACAATGAGCAGTTCTTC.

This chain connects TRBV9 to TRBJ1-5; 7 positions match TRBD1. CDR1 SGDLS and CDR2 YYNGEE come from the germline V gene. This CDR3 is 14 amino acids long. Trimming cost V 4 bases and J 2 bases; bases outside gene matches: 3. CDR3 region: CASSRTGGNQPQHF. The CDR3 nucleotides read TGTGCCAGCAGCAGAACAGGGGGCAATCAGCCCCAGCATTTT.

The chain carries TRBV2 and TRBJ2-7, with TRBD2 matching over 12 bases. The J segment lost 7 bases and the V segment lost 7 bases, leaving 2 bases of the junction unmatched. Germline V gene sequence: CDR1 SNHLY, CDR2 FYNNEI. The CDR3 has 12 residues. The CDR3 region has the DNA TGTGCCAGCACCGGACTAGCGGGGGAGCAGTACTTC. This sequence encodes CASTGLAGEQYF.

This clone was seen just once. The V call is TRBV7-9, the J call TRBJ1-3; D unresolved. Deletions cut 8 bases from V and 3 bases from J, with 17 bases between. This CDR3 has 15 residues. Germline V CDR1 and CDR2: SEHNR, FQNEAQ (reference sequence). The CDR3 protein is CASGSLRPGGNTIYF. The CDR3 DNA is TGTGCCAGCGGTTCCCTCAGGCCCGGTGGAAACACCATATATTTT.

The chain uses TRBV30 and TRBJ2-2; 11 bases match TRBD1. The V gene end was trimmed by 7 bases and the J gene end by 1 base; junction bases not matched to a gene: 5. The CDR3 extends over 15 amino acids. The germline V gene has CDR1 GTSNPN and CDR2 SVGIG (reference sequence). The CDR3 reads CASMGTGGNTGELFF. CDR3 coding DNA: TGTGCCTCGATGGGGACAGGGGGGAACACCGGGGAGCTGTTTTTT.

This chain's CDR3 is CASSYREGTVTGELFF. CDR3 bases: TGTGCCAGCAGTTACAGGGAGGGGACGGTCACCGGGGAGCTGTTTTTT. This rearrangement joins TRBV6-7 to TRBJ2-2, with 7 bases fitting TRBD2. Being an ORF, TRBV6-7 has a function that is uncertain. V lost 2 bases, J lost 4 bases, and 7 bases stayed unmatched. CDR3 length equals 16 residues.